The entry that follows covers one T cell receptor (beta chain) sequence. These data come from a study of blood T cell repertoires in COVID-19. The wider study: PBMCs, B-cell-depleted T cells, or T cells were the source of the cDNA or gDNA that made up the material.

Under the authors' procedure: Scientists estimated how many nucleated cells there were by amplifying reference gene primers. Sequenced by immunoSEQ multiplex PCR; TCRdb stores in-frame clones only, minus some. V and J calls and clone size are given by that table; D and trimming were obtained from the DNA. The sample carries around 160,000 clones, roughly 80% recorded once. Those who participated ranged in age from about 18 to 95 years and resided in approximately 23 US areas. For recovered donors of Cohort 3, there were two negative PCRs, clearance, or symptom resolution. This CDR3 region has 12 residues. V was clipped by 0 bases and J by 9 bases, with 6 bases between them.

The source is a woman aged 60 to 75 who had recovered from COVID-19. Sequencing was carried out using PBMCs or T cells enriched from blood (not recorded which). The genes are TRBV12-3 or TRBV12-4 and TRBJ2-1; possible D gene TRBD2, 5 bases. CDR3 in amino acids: CASSLAGVEQFF. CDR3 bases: TGTGCCAGCAGTTTAGCCGGGGTTGAGCAGTTCTTC.